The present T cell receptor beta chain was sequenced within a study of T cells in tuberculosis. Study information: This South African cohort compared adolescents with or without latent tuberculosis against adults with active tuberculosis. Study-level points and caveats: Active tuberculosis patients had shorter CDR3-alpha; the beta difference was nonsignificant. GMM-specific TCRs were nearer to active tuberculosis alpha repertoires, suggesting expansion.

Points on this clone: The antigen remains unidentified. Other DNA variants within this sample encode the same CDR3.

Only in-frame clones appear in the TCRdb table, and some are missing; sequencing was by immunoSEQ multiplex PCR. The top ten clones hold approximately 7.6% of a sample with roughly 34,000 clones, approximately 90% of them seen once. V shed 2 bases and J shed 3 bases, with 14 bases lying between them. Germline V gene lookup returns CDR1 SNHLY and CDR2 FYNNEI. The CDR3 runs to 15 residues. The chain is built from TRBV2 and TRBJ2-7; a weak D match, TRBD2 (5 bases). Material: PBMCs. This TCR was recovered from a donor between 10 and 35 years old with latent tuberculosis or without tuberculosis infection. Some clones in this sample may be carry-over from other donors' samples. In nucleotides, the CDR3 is TGTGCCAGCAGTGAACGACGGACGGGAAACTACGAGCAGTACTTC. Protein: CASSERRTGNYEQYF.